Listed below are T cell receptor beta chains from one sample, sequenced in a study of cytomegalovirus exposure and HLA in healthy donors. The repertoire was sequenced with immunoSEQ multiplex PCR; TCRdb's copy has only in-frame clones and lacks some. Of about 140,000 clones in the sample, approximately 57% were seen once. Sequencing was performed on PBMCs. Receptors originate from a male donor in good health and CMV-seronegative. Both conserved end residues are part of each CDR3. A D gene is named only where the DNA matches it firmly. Clone size is shown for a subset of rows, as once, few, many or a class of expanded clone.

d_call: NA; v_call: TRBV11-2; clone_size: NA; j_call: TRBJ1-2; cdr3_nt: TGTGCCAGCAGCCTACAGGGAGCTGACTATGGCTACACCTTC; cdr3_aa: CASSLQGADYGYTF
d_call: TRBD1; v_call: TRBV19; clone_size: NA; j_call: TRBJ1-2; cdr3_nt: TGTGCCAGTAGTCCTTCACCGGACAGGGTCGGCGATGGCTACACCTTC; cdr3_aa: CASSPSPDRVGDGYTF
d_call: NA; v_call: TRBV11-3; clone_size: NA; j_call: TRBJ2-2; cdr3_nt: TGTGCCAGCAGCTTATCGGGGTTCGGGGAGCTGTTTTTT; cdr3_aa: CASSLSGFGELFF
d_call: NA; v_call: TRBV27; clone_size: once; j_call: TRBJ1-3; cdr3_nt: TGTGCCAGCACTAGCTCTGGAAACACCATATATTTT; cdr3_aa: CASTSSGNTIYF
d_call: TRBD1; v_call: TRBV19; clone_size: NA; j_call: TRBJ1-5; cdr3_nt: TGTGCCAGTAGTATGGGGGGTGCAGGGGGCGCAGGTCACCAGCCCCAGCATTTT; cdr3_aa: CASSMGGAGGAGHQPQHF
d_call: NA; v_call: TRBV2; clone_size: NA; j_call: TRBJ2-7; cdr3_nt: TGTGCCAGCAGTGTTGACAATCCAGGGGTTCAAGGCGAGCAGTACTTC; cdr3_aa: CASSVDNPGVQGEQYF
d_call: NA; v_call: TRBV27; clone_size: NA; j_call: TRBJ1-4; cdr3_nt: TGTGCCAGCAGTCTACAGGGCACTAATGAAAAACTGTTTTTT; cdr3_aa: CASSLQGTNEKLFF
d_call: NA; v_call: TRBV7-8; clone_size: few; j_call: TRBJ2-1; cdr3_nt: TGTGCCAGCAGCTTAGCGGCGGTATACAATGAGCAGTTCTTC; cdr3_aa: CASSLAAVYNEQFF
d_call: TRBD1; v_call: TRBV6-5; clone_size: few; j_call: TRBJ2-7; cdr3_nt: TGTGCCAGCATTACCGGGACAGGGGTCGGGGAGCAGTACTTC; cdr3_aa: CASITGTGVGEQYF
d_call: TRBD2; v_call: TRBV6-1; clone_size: NA; j_call: TRBJ2-1; cdr3_nt: TGTGCCAGCAGTGGTTCTAGCGGGGGGGCGAACTACAATGAGCAGTTCTTC; cdr3_aa: CASSGSSGGANYNEQFF
d_call: TRBD2; v_call: TRBV4-3; clone_size: few; j_call: TRBJ2-2; cdr3_nt: TGCGCCAGCAGCCAAGAATGGACTAGTTACGCGAACACCGGGGAGCTGTTTTTT; cdr3_aa: CASSQEWTSYANTGELFF
d_call: NA; v_call: TRBV25-1; clone_size: few; j_call: TRBJ1-2; cdr3_nt: TGTGCCAGCAGTGACCCGGGGAATCAATGGTCCGGCTACACCTTC; cdr3_aa: CASSDPGNQWSGYTF
d_call: NA; v_call: TRBV9; clone_size: NA; j_call: TRBJ2-7; cdr3_nt: TGTGCCAGCAGCGTAGGTAGCGATAGCTCCTACGAGCAGTACTTC; cdr3_aa: CASSVGSDSSYEQYF
d_call: NA; v_call: TRBV4-2; clone_size: NA; j_call: TRBJ1-5; cdr3_nt: TGTGCCAGCAGCTCGGGGGGAGGAATCAATCAGCCCCAGCATTTT; cdr3_aa: CASSSGGGINQPQHF
d_call: TRBD1; v_call: TRBV19; clone_size: NA; j_call: TRBJ1-2; cdr3_nt: TGTGCCAGTAGCAAAGGGGGCGCTGACTATGGCTACACCTTC; cdr3_aa: CASSKGGADYGYTF
d_call: TRBD1; v_call: TRBV10-3; clone_size: NA; j_call: TRBJ2-7; cdr3_nt: TGTGCCATCAGTGAGTCATCGACAGGGCTTGGGGTCGAGCAGTACTTC; cdr3_aa: CAISESSTGLGVEQYF
d_call: NA; v_call: TRBV16; clone_size: NA; j_call: TRBJ2-2; cdr3_nt: TGTGCCAGCAGTCAGGACAGACTGCACACCGGGGAGCTGTTTTTT; cdr3_aa: CASSQDRLHTGELFF
d_call: NA; v_call: TRBV6-5; clone_size: NA; j_call: TRBJ2-2; cdr3_nt: TGTGCCAGCAGTTACCGTACTGACACCGGGGAGCTGTTTTTT; cdr3_aa: CASSYRTDTGELFF
d_call: NA; v_call: TRBV23-1; clone_size: NA; j_call: TRBJ1-1; cdr3_nt: TGCGCCAGCAGCAAGGTAGCGGAGGCTTTCTTT; cdr3_aa: CASSKVAEAFF
d_call: NA; v_call: TRBV25-1; clone_size: NA; j_call: TRBJ2-5; cdr3_nt: TGTGCCAGCAGTGGCCGCCTAGGATTAAAAGAGACCCAGTACTTC; cdr3_aa: CASSGRLGLKETQYF
d_call: NA; v_call: TRBV15; clone_size: NA; j_call: TRBJ1-2; cdr3_nt: TGTGCCACCATTGACGCTACCGACTCGTCTCGCGGCTACACCTTC; cdr3_aa: CATIDATDSSRGYTF
d_call: NA; v_call: TRBV14; clone_size: NA; j_call: TRBJ1-6; cdr3_nt: TGTGCCAGCAGCCAAGACCTGCCAGGGTTTTCACCCCTCCACTTT; cdr3_aa: CASSQDLPGFSPLHF
d_call: TRBD1; v_call: TRBV19; clone_size: NA; j_call: TRBJ1-2; cdr3_nt: TGTGCCAGTAGGATGATACAGGGGGCTGGCTATGGCTACACCTTC; cdr3_aa: CASRMIQGAGYGYTF
d_call: TRBD1; v_call: TRBV27; clone_size: few; j_call: TRBJ2-1; cdr3_nt: TGTGCCAGCACCGACTCGACAGGGCGATTCCCCAATGAGCAGTTCTTC; cdr3_aa: CASTDSTGRFPNEQFF
d_call: TRBD1; v_call: TRBV5-6; clone_size: NA; j_call: TRBJ1-6; cdr3_nt: TGTGCCAGCAGCATGCAGGGGGCTCATTATAATTCACCCCTCCACTTT; cdr3_aa: CASSMQGAHYNSPLHF
d_call: NA; v_call: TRBV7-2; clone_size: NA; j_call: TRBJ2-7; cdr3_nt: TGTGCCAGCAGCCCGGCAGGGCCCTCCTACGAGCAGTACTTC; cdr3_aa: CASSPAGPSYEQYF
d_call: TRBD1; v_call: TRBV30; clone_size: NA; j_call: TRBJ1-4; cdr3_nt: TGTGCCTGGAGTACAGGGGGTGAAAAACTGTTTTTT; cdr3_aa: CAWSTGGEKLFF
d_call: TRBD2; v_call: TRBV30; clone_size: NA; j_call: TRBJ2-7; cdr3_nt: TGTGCCTGGAGTGTATTGCTAGCGGGGACCCACGAGCAGTACTTC; cdr3_aa: CAWSVLLAGTHEQYF
d_call: TRBD2; v_call: TRBV5-5; clone_size: NA; j_call: TRBJ2-3; cdr3_nt: TGTGCCAGCAGCCCCGGGACTAGCGGGTACACAGATACGCAGTATTTT; cdr3_aa: CASSPGTSGYTDTQYF
d_call: NA; v_call: TRBV7-9; clone_size: NA; j_call: TRBJ1-2; cdr3_nt: TGTGCCAGCAGCTTAAGTCCCAGGGTACCCCACACCTTC; cdr3_aa: CASSLSPRVPHTF
d_call: NA; v_call: TRBV27; clone_size: NA; j_call: TRBJ1-4; cdr3_nt: TGTGCCAGCAGCCCATTCTGGGCAGTTAAGAATGAAAAACTGTTTTTT; cdr3_aa: CASSPFWAVKNEKLFF
d_call: NA; v_call: TRBV7-2; clone_size: once; j_call: TRBJ1-2; cdr3_nt: TGTGCCAGCAGCTTAGCTTGGCAGGCCTATGGCTACACCTTC; cdr3_aa: CASSLAWQAYGYTF
d_call: TRBD2; v_call: TRBV5-1; clone_size: NA; j_call: TRBJ2-1; cdr3_nt: TGCGCCAGCAGCTTGGTCGGCGGGGGCAATGAGCAGTTCTTC; cdr3_aa: CASSLVGGGNEQFF
d_call: NA; v_call: TRBV6-6; clone_size: few; j_call: TRBJ1-6; cdr3_nt: TGTGCCAGCAGTTACCAATCCCCCCGGAATTCACCCCTCCACTTT; cdr3_aa: CASSYQSPRNSPLHF
d_call: TRBD2; v_call: TRBV4-1; clone_size: few; j_call: TRBJ2-1; cdr3_nt: TGCGCCAGCAGCCAAGATCCCCCATATAATCTAGCGGGGGGGCCGATTGAGCAGTTCTTC; cdr3_aa: CASSQDPPYNLAGGPIEQFF
d_call: TRBD2; v_call: TRBV7-9; clone_size: NA; j_call: TRBJ2-1; cdr3_nt: TGTGCCAGCAGCTTCACGTTAGCGGGGGGGGATGAGCAGTTCTTC; cdr3_aa: CASSFTLAGGDEQFF
d_call: NA; v_call: TRBV28; clone_size: NA; j_call: TRBJ1-2; cdr3_nt: TGTGCCAGCAGTTTTAGGGAGGGGAACAACTATGGCTACACCTTC; cdr3_aa: CASSFREGNNYGYTF
d_call: NA; v_call: TRBV12-5; clone_size: few; j_call: TRBJ1-2; cdr3_nt: TGTGCTAGTGGTTTGGTACAGCGGGGGGCGGGGGGCTACACCTTC; cdr3_aa: CASGLVQRGAGGYTF
d_call: TRBD2; v_call: TRBV6-8; clone_size: NA; j_call: TRBJ2-1; cdr3_nt: TGTGCCAGCAGTCTAGACTTCAGCGGGGGGAGGAATAATGAGCAGTTCTTC; cdr3_aa: CASSLDFSGGRNNEQFF
d_call: TRBD2; v_call: TRBV30; clone_size: few; j_call: TRBJ2-1; cdr3_nt: TGTGCCTGGAGCCATGACGGGACTAGGATGGGTCCTGAGCAGTTCTTC; cdr3_aa: CAWSHDGTRMGPEQFF
d_call: TRBD1; v_call: TRBV7-8; clone_size: NA; j_call: TRBJ1-4; cdr3_nt: TGTGCCAGCAGCCTAGAGACAGGGGGCGATGAAAAACTGTTTTTT; cdr3_aa: CASSLETGGDEKLFF
d_call: NA; v_call: TRBV6-1; clone_size: NA; j_call: TRBJ1-5; cdr3_nt: TGTGCCAGCAGTGAAGGTACAGCCGATCAGCCCCAGCATTTT; cdr3_aa: CASSEGTADQPQHF
d_call: NA; v_call: TRBV18; clone_size: NA; j_call: TRBJ2-1; cdr3_nt: TGTGCCAGCTCACCACCTAGCTACAATGAGCAGTTCTTC; cdr3_aa: CASSPPSYNEQFF
d_call: TRBD2; v_call: TRBV4-2; clone_size: NA; j_call: TRBJ2-5; cdr3_nt: TGTGCCAGCAGCAAGACTAGCGACGGAGAGACCCAGTACTTC; cdr3_aa: CASSKTSDGETQYF
d_call: NA; v_call: TRBV7-2; clone_size: once; j_call: TRBJ2-3; cdr3_nt: TGTGCCAGCAGCGGTACGCGGGGTGGTGCAGATACGCAGTATTTT; cdr3_aa: CASSGTRGGADTQYF
d_call: NA; v_call: TRBV9; clone_size: NA; j_call: TRBJ1-1; cdr3_nt: TGTGCCAGCAGCGTAGCCCCGGGGAACACTGAAGCTTTCTTT; cdr3_aa: CASSVAPGNTEAFF
d_call: NA; v_call: TRBV9; clone_size: NA; j_call: TRBJ2-1; cdr3_nt: TGTGCCAGCAGCGCGAACTCAGGTGAGCAGTTCTTC; cdr3_aa: CASSANSGEQFF
d_call: TRBD1; v_call: TRBV4-1; clone_size: NA; j_call: TRBJ2-1; cdr3_nt: TGCGCCAGCGGACAGGGGTTGTACAATGAGCAGTTCTTC; cdr3_aa: CASGQGLYNEQFF
d_call: TRBD1; v_call: TRBV5-4; clone_size: NA; j_call: TRBJ2-3; cdr3_nt: TGTGCCAGCAGCAAGCGGACAGGGGCAGATACGCAGTATTTT; cdr3_aa: CASSKRTGADTQYF
d_call: NA; v_call: TRBV6-5; clone_size: NA; j_call: TRBJ1-1; cdr3_nt: TGTGCCAGCAGTCCCACCAGGATGAACACTGAAGCTTTCTTT; cdr3_aa: CASSPTRMNTEAFF